The 14 T cell receptor beta chains in this list originate from one sample, sequenced in a study of beta chain features in type 1 diabetes. Reverse transcribing all isolated RNA meant expressed TCRB transcripts were sequenced. The table came from immunoSEQ multiplex PCR; TCRdb's copy has only in-frame clones and leaves some out. The sample shows about 370,000 clones, roughly a tenth of them seen only once. Study-wide results and limits: All four CD4+ subsets of Type 1 diabetes patients contained TCRB CDR3s that were moderately but significantly shorter.

These receptors' antigens are unknown. Specimen: central memory CD4+ T cells from blood. These receptors were taken from a man aged 25 to 40 with type 1 diabetes.

This clone was observed a handful of times. The chain links TRBV15 to TRBJ1-4, with D possibly matching TRBD1 (6 bases). The CDR3 covers 14 residues. The germline gives CDR1 LNHNV, CDR2 YYDKDF (reference sequence). Deletions cut 5 bases from V and 6 bases from J, with 13 bases between. The CDR3 reads CATSRGGLDEKLFF. The CDR3 DNA reads as TGTGCCACCAGCCGCGGGGGCCTCGATGAAAAACTGTTTTTT.

This clone was observed a single time. The chain has TRBV27 and TRBJ2-1; perhaps TRBD2 as D (6 bases). This CDR3 contains 13 residues. V lost 6 bases and J lost 8, with 14 bases in between. In germline, CDR1 is MNHEY, CDR2 SMNVEV (reference sequence). CDR3 in DNA: TGTGCCAGCAGCGGGAGTTTCAGGGATGAGCAGTTCTTC. Amino acid sequence: CASSGSFRDEQFF.

This chain uses TRBV6-6 with TRBJ2-7; 10 bases are shared with TRBD1. V dropped 5 bases and J dropped 5; count of bases not matched to a gene: 9. Germline CDR1 is MNHNY and CDR2 is SVGAGI (reference sequence). The CDR3 length is 15 residues. The CDR3 bases are TGTGCCAGCAGTGCACCGGGACAGGGGACCCACGAGCAGTACTTC. Its translation is CASSAPGQGTHEQYF.

This clone was seen only a few times. The V call is TRBV2, the J call TRBJ1-1; 9 bases are a match to TRBD1. The CDR3 runs 13 residues. Germline CDR1 and CDR2: SNHLY and FYNNEI. V dropped 4 bases and J dropped 5; count of bases not matched to a gene: 2. For the CDR3, the DNA is TGTGCCAGCAGTGCTGACAGGGGGACTGAAGCTTTCTTT. Residues: CASSADRGTEAFF.

Ten or more counts support this clone. The chain uses TRBV6-6 and TRBJ2-5, with D perhaps assigned TRBD1 or TRBD2 (5 bases each). With 6 bases removed from V and 3 bases from J, the gap between germline ends came to 20 bases. Germline V gene lookup returns CDR1 MNHNY and CDR2 SVGAGI (reference sequence). The CDR3 has 16 residues. CDR3 protein: CASRRGKGPFEETQYF. The CDR3 bases are TGTGCCAGCAGGAGGGGTAAGGGCCCGTTCGAAGAGACCCAGTACTTC.

In this sample, this clone turned up a few times. J is TRBJ1-4 and V is TRBV5-1, with a weak D call TRBD1 (5 bases). The CDR3 extends over 15 amino acids. Germline assignment: CDR1 SGHRS and CDR2 YFSETQ. V was trimmed by 1 base and J by 6 bases, leaving 13 bases between them. CDR3 sequence: CASSLFSLGDEKLFF. CDR3 sequence (DNA): TGCGCCAGCAGCTTGTTCTCCTTAGGGGATGAAAAACTGTTTTTT.

This clone was counted only a few times. The V and J genes are TRBV5-1 and TRBJ1-2; 7 bases align to TRBD1. The germline CDR1 and CDR2 sequences are SGHRS and YFSETQ. The CDR3 is 14 residues long. Trimming took 4 bases from V and 2 from J; bases not matched to a gene: 5. The CDR3 coding sequence is TGCGCCAGCAGCATAGGAGGGGGCAACTATGGCTACACCTTC. Protein product: CASSIGGGNYGYTF.

Note on this clone: Being one base from a much bigger clone, this may be a read error. Other DNA sequences in this sample translate to the same CDR3. The chain links TRBV7-9 to TRBJ1-5, with D uncertain. Trimming shortened V by 3 bases and J by 5 bases, and 8 bases separated the two germline ends. CDR1 and CDR2 from the germline V gene are SEHNR and FQNEAQ (reference sequence). The CDR3 is 13 residues long. The CDR3 DNA is TGTGCCAGCAGCTTGTGGAGGGATCAGCCCCAGCATTTT. Amino acid sequence: CASSLWRDQPQHF.

The sample holds a few counts of this clone. V is TRBV6-9 and J is TRBJ1-4, with 10 bases that match TRBD1. CDR1 MNHGY and CDR2 SVAAGI come from the germline V gene. The CDR3 is 14 amino acids. Trimming cost V 9 bases and J 13 bases; bases outside gene matches: 14. This CDR3 reads CASLSGQGRRGLFF. The DNA of the CDR3 is TGTGCCAGTTTATCGGGACAGGGGAGGAGAGGACTGTTTTTT.

The chain is built from TRBV4-3 and TRBJ2-1; D gene unclear. There are 12 residues in the CDR3. Germline CDR1 is LGHNA and CDR2 is YSLEER. Trimming shortened V by 1 base and J by 5 bases, and 3 bases separated the two germline ends. CDR3: CASSQVHNEQFF. The CDR3 bases are TGCGCCAGCAGCCAAGTACACAATGAGCAGTTCTTC.

The CDR3 loop is CASSPRGDGDNEQFF. The CDR3 DNA is TGTGCCAGCAGCCCCAGAGGTGACGGAGACAATGAGCAGTTCTTC. J is TRBJ2-1 and V is TRBV5-4; no clear D gene. Deletions cut 4 bases from V and 5 bases from J, with 16 bases between. In germline, CDR1 is SGHNT, CDR2 YYREEE (reference sequence). The CDR3 loop spans 15 amino acids.

This clone was seen a few times. The chain uses TRBV30 and TRBJ2-5, with 8 bases lining up with TRBD2. The better agreement between TRBJ2-7 and the DNA end casts doubt on the J call. Germline CDR1 is GTSNPN and CDR2 is SVGIG (reference sequence). The CDR3 covers 12 residues. In nucleotides, the CDR3 is TGTGCCTGGACCGGGGGGGGCTACGAGCAGTACTTC. Translated: CAWTGGGYEQYF.

This chain joins TRBV28 and TRBJ2-2, with 9 bases matching TRBD1. CDR3 length: 15 amino acids. With 6 bases clipped from V and 5 bases from J, the junction kept 7 bases outside the gene matches. CDR1 is MDHEN and CDR2 is SYDVKM in the germline V gene. The CDR3 coding sequence is TGTGCCAGCAGCGGCCGGGACAGGGCGACCGGGGAGCTGTTTTTT. This sequence encodes CASSGRDRATGELFF.

This clone showed up many times. At the DNA level, this CDR3 is encoded by other sequences in the same sample as well. CDR3 region: CASSYSYNEQFF. As DNA, the CDR3 is TGTGCCAGCAGTTACAGTTACAATGAGCAGTTCTTC. This chain joins TRBV14 and TRBJ2-1; no clear D gene. The V gene lost 6 bases and the J gene lost 4 bases, with 7 bases spanning the gap. This CDR3 is built from 12 residues. CDR1 is SGHDN, CDR2 FVKESK, per germline.